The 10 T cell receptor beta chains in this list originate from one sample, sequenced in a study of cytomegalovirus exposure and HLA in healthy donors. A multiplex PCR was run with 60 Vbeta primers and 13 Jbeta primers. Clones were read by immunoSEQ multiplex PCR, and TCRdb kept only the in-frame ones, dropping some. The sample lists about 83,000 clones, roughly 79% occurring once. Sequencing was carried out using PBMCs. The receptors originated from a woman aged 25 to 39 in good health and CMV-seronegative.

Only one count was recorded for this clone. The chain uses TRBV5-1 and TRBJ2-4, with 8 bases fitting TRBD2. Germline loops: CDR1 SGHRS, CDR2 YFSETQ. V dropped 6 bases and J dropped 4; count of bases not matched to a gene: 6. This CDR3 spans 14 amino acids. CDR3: CASTLGRGKNIQYF. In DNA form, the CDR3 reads TGCGCCAGCACCCTCGGGAGGGGAAAAAACATTCAGTACTTC.

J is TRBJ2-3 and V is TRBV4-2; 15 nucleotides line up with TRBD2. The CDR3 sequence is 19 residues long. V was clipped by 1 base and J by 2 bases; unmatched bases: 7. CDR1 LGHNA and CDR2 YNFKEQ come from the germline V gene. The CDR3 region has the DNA TGTGCCAGCAGCCAAGGAGCGGGACTAGCGGGAGGTGCCACAGATACGCAGTATTTT. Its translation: CASSQGAGLAGGATDTQYF.

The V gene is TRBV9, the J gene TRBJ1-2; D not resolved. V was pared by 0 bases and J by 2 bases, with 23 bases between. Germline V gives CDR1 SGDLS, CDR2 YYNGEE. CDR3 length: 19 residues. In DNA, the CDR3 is TGTGCCAGCAGCGTAGGTGTACTAGGCCCGGGCAGCGGAAACTATGGCTACACCTTC. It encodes CASSVGVLGPGSGNYGYTF.

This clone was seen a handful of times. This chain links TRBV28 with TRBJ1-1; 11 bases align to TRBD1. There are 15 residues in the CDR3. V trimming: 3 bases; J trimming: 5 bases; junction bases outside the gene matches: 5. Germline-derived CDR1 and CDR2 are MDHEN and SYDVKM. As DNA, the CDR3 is TGTGCCAGCAGTTTTAGGACAGGGGGCTGGACTGAAGCTTTCTTT. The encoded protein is CASSFRTGGWTEAFF.

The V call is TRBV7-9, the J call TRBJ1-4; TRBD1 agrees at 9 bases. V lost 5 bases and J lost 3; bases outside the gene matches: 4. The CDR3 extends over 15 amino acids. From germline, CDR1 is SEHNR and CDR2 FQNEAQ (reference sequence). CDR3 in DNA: TGTGCCAGCAGCGATACAGGGGGCCCTAATGAAAAACTGTTTTTT. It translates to CASSDTGGPNEKLFF. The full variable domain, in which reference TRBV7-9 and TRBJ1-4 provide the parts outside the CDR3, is DTGVSQNPRHKITKRGQNVTFRCDPISEHNRLYWYRQTLGQGPEFLTYFQNEAQLEKSRLLSDRFSAERPKGSFSTLEIQRTEQGDSAMYLCASSDTGGPNEKLFFGSGTQLSVL.

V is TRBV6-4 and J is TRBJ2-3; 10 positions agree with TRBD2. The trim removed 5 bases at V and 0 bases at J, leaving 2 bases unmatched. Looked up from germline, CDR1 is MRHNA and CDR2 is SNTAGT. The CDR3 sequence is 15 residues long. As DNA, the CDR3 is TGTGCCAGCAGTCGACTAGCGGGTAGCACAGATACGCAGTATTTT. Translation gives CASSRLAGSTDTQYF.

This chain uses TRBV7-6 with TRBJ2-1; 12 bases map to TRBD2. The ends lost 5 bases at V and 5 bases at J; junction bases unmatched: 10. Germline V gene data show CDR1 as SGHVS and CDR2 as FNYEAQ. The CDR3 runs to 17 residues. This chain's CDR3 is CASSHSWTSGNNNEQFF. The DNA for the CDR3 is TGTGCCAGCAGCCATTCTTGGACTAGCGGGAATAACAATGAGCAGTTCTTC.

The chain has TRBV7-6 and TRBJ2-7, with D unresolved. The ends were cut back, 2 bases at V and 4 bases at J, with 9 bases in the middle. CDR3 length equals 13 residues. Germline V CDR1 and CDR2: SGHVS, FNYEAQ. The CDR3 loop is CASSLKPVYEQYF. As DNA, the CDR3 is TGTGCCAGCAGCTTAAAACCGGTTTACGAGCAGTACTTC.

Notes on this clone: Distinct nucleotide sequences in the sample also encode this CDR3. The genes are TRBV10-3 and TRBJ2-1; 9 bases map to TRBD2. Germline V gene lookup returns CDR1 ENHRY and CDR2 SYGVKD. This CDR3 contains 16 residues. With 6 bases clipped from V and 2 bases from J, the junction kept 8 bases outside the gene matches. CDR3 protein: CAISERLAGPYNEQFF. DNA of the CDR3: TGTGCCATCAGCGAGAGGCTAGCGGGACCCTACAATGAGCAGTTCTTC.

CDR3: CASSWSSGSYEQYF. The CDR3 coding sequence is TGTGCCAGCAGTTGGTCTAGCGGGAGTTACGAGCAGTACTTC. This chain joins TRBV27 and TRBJ2-7, with 10 bases aligning to TRBD2. The CDR3 contains 14 residues. Germline CDR1 and CDR2: MNHEY and SMNVEV (reference sequence). V trimming: 4 bases; J trimming: 4 bases; junction bases outside the gene matches: 4.